The 26 T cell receptor beta chains presented below share a single source sample, sequenced in a study of T cell repertoires in cytomegalovirus infection. No antigen has been assigned to these receptors. TCRdb reprocessed the reads with MiXCR, giving one entry per CDR3 protein. The table lists tens of thousands of distinct CDR3 sequences, about a fifth of them singletons. This specimen consisted of CD8+ T cells from cultured PBMCs, obtained from culture after CMV antigen stimulation. These receptors all stem from a human donor in good health (CMV status not recorded). Some clones in this sample may be carry-over from other donors' samples.

V usage is TRBV27 and J usage is TRBJ2-7, with D perhaps given as TRBD1 or TRBD2 (5 bases each). Trimming took off 1 base at V and 4 bases at J, with 17 bases between the two ends. This CDR3 is built from 16 residues. Germline assignment: CDR1 MNHEY and CDR2 SMNVEV (reference sequence). CDR3 residues: CASSLYVGARAYEQYF. CDR3 bases: TGTGCCAGCAGTTTATACGTCGGGGCGCGGGCATACGAGCAGTACTTC.

The rearrangement links TRBV7-2 to TRBJ2-1, with D perhaps TRBD2 (7 bases). The CDR3 has 15 amino acids. V dropped 1 base and J dropped 7 bases, with 14 bases sitting between them. In germline, CDR1 is SGHTA, CDR2 FQGNSA. The CDR3 loop is CASSLGGGAFNEQFF. The CDR3 DNA reads TGTGCCAGCAGCTTAGGAGGGGGGGCCTTTAATGAGCAGTTCTTC.

This clonotype was observed at least ten times. The chain recombines TRBV7-6 with TRBJ2-5, with 10 bases aligning to TRBD2. Per the germline V gene, CDR1 is SGHVS and CDR2 is FNYEAQ. The J segment lost 5 bases and the V segment lost 0 bases, leaving 6 bases of the junction unmatched. The CDR3 consists of 16 residues. The CDR3 DNA is TGTGCCAGCAGCTTAGCCCGAGCGGGGGGGCTCGAGACCCAGTACTTC. It specifies CASSLARAGGLETQYF.

This clonotype was picked up a small number of times. The J gene is TRBJ2-5, the V gene TRBV7-2, with D tentatively TRBD2 (5 bases). Per the germline V gene, CDR1 is SGHTA and CDR2 is FQGNSA. The V end was cut by 3 bases, the J end by 5 bases, with 7 bases between. The CDR3 runs 12 residues. This CDR3 is CASSFTGETQYF. Here the CDR3 DNA reads TGTGCCAGCAGCTTCACGGGGGAGACCCAGTACTTC.

This clonotype was counted only a few times. V usage is TRBV6-8 and J usage is TRBJ1-2; tentative D call: TRBD1 (6 bases). CDR3 length: 15 residues. Germline V gene sequence: CDR1 MNHGY, CDR2 SAAAGT. V was cut by 7 bases and J by 0 bases, with 15 bases left in between. The CDR3 reads CASNRVSTSNYGYTF. CDR3 DNA: TGTGCCAGCAACAGGGTCTCGACCTCTAACTATGGCTACACCTTC.

J is TRBJ1-6 and V is TRBV7-6, with no clear D. Germline V lookup: CDR1 SGHVS, CDR2 FNYEAQ. Trimming removed 4 bases at V and 6 bases at J, with 10 bases between. The CDR3 length is 14 residues. The CDR3 coding sequence is TGTGCCAGCAGCTCAGAGGGCGGTAATTCACCCCTCCACTTT. Translation: CASSSEGGNSPLHF.

In DNA form, the CDR3 reads TGTGCCAGCAGTCGGGGCCCCTCGGTCACCTTC. Translated, it gives CASSRGPSVTF. The genes are TRBV6-5 and TRBJ1-2; D is possibly TRBD1 (5 bases). The CDR3 extends over 11 amino acids. Trimming removed 5 bases at V and 13 bases at J, with 14 bases between. The germline V gene encodes CDR1 MNHEY and CDR2 SVGAGI.

The V call is TRBV7-3, the J call TRBJ2-1, with 7 bases matching TRBD2. V lost 2 bases, J lost 0 bases, and 1 base stayed unmatched. The CDR3 consists of 15 residues. Looked up from germline, CDR1 is SGHTA and CDR2 is FQGTGA. CDR3 sequence: CASSLGGGSYNEQFF. CDR3 DNA sequence: TGTGCCAGCAGCTTAGGCGGGGGCTCCTACAATGAGCAGTTCTTC.

This clonotype has a handful of counts. This rearrangement joins TRBV7-2 to TRBJ2-1; 7 bases map to TRBD2. Germline CDR1 and CDR2: SGHTA and FQGNSA. Trimming removed 2 bases from V and 7 bases from J; junction bases left unmatched: 11. This CDR3 spans 16 amino acids. CDR3 amino acids: CASSLTGLTPGNEQFF. The CDR3 region has the DNA TGTGCCAGCAGCTTAACGGGACTAACTCCCGGGAATGAGCAGTTCTTC.

The V and J genes are TRBV7-2 and TRBJ2-2; D is tentatively TRBD1 or TRBD2 (6 bases each). Trimming removed 1 base from V and 1 base from J, with 10 bases in between. This CDR3 is 16 amino acids long. Germline V gives CDR1 SGHTA, CDR2 FQGNSA. CDR3 amino acids: CASSLEGGQNTGELFF. The CDR3 coding sequence is TGTGCCAGCAGCTTAGAGGGGGGACAGAACACCGGGGAGCTGTTTTTT.

In DNA form, the CDR3 reads TGTGCCAGCAGCTTAGGGGTGGCAGGGGGGTCTGAAGCTTTCTTT. This translates into CASSLGVAGGSEAFF. This rearrangement joins TRBV7-8 to TRBJ1-1; TRBD1 matches 7 bases. Per germline, CDR1 SGHVS and CDR2 FQNEAQ. V trimming: 1 base; J trimming: 6 bases; junction bases outside the gene matches: 8. The length of the CDR3 is 15 residues. Full variable domain (rest looked up from reference TRBV7-8 and TRBJ1-1): GAGVSQSPRYKVAKRGQDVALRCDPISGHVSLFWYQQALGQGPEFLTYFQNEAQLDKSGLPSDRFFAERPEGSVSTLKIQRTQQEDSAVYLCASSLGVAGGSEAFFGQGTRLTVV.

In this sample, this clonotype turned up a few times. The rearrangement joins TRBV4-3 to TRBJ1-2; D not resolved. Looked up from germline, CDR1 is LGHNA and CDR2 is YSLEER. Trimming stripped 0 bases from V and 4 bases from J, with 18 bases between. CDR3 length: 17 amino acids. CDR3 residues: CASSQDRINPGIYGYTF. The CDR3 nucleotides are TGCGCCAGCAGCCAAGATCGCATTAATCCCGGGATCTATGGCTACACCTTC.

The chain employs TRBV19 and TRBJ1-1; tentative D call: TRBD1 (6 bases). Trimming removed 7 bases at V and 1 base at J, with 10 bases between. The CDR3 covers 13 residues. Germline CDR1 and CDR2: LNHDA and SQIVND (reference sequence). CDR3 residues: CASKRTANTEAFF. DNA for the CDR3: TGTGCCAGTAAAAGGACAGCGAACACTGAAGCTTTCTTT.

The chain carries TRBV12-3 or TRBV12-4 and TRBJ1-2, with D unresolved. The CDR3 sequence is 13 residues long. Deletions cut 5 bases from V and 9 bases from J, with 16 bases between. The CDR3 coding sequence is TGTGCCAGCAGTCCCCGAGGGCACAGCAGCTACACCTTC. Amino acids: CASSPRGHSSYTF.

The table lists this clonotype with a count of one. V usage is TRBV7-7 and J usage is TRBJ2-1, with 9 bases that match TRBD2. From germline, CDR1 is SSHAT and CDR2 FNYEAQ (reference sequence). The CDR3 covers 14 residues. V dropped 5 bases and J dropped 7; count of bases not matched to a gene: 6. The CDR3 DNA follows: TGTGCCAGCAGCACGGGACTAGCTGCAAATGAGCAGTTCTTC. This encodes CASSTGLAANEQFF. The entire variable domain, with the rest obtained from reference TRBV7-7 and TRBJ2-1, is as follows: GAGVSQSPRYKVTKRGQDVTLRCDPISSHATLYWYQQALGQGPEFLTYFNYEAQPDKSGLPSDRFSAERPEGSISTLTIQRTEQRDSAMYRCASSTGLAANEQFFGPGTRLTVL.

V gene TRBV6-5 combines with J gene TRBJ1-6; no clear D gene. The CDR3 runs to 15 residues. The germline V gene encodes CDR1 MNHEY and CDR2 SVGAGI. V lost 0 bases and J 7 bases, leaving 10 bases between the germline ends. CDR3 protein: CASSYSEGSNSPLHF. The CDR3 DNA reads TGTGCCAGCAGTTACTCGGAAGGGTCGAATTCACCCCTCCACTTT.

This rearrangement joins TRBV6-2 or TRBV6-3 to TRBJ2-1; tentative D call: TRBD1 (5 bases). V shed 3 bases and J shed 15 bases, with 12 bases lying between them. Per germline, CDR1 MNHEY and CDR2 SVGEGT. The CDR3 loop spans 11 amino acids. The CDR3 loop reads CASSYGAPVFF. The CDR3 bases are TGTGCCAGCAGTTATGGGGCCCCTGTGTTCTTC.

The sample holds many counts of this clonotype. This chain links TRBV7-8 with TRBJ1-1; TRBD1 might be the D (6 bases). V gave up 1 base and J gave up 6 bases, with 6 bases separating them. This CDR3 spans 12 amino acids. The germline gives CDR1 SGHVS, CDR2 FQNEAQ. This chain's CDR3 is CASSLGTAEAFF. The CDR3 DNA follows: TGTGCCAGCAGCTTAGGGACAGCTGAAGCTTTCTTT.

V gene TRBV7-8 combines with J gene TRBJ2-7, with no clear D. The CDR3 has 15 amino acids. The germline V gene has CDR1 SGHVS and CDR2 FQNEAQ. V was shortened by 4 bases and J by 2 bases, with 15 bases between the two germline ends. The CDR3 DNA reads TGTGCCAGCAGCTCCTGGGATGGGGTACCCTACGAGCAGTACTTC. This encodes CASSSWDGVPYEQYF.

This clonotype was observed many times. V usage is TRBV6-5 and J usage is TRBJ2-1, with 8 bases fitting TRBD2. In germline, CDR1 is MNHEY, CDR2 SVGAGI. Trimming cost V 0 bases and J 8 bases; bases outside gene matches: 9. The CDR3 runs 16 residues. The CDR3 nucleotides read TGTGCCAGCAGTTACTCGAAGGGACTAGTGAGGGATGAGCAGTTCTTC. It yields the protein CASSYSKGLVRDEQFF.

This clonotype was seen a handful of times. This chain joins TRBV7-9 and TRBJ1-1; TRBD1 matches 10 bases. The CDR3 spans 15 residues. From germline, CDR1 is SEHNR and CDR2 FQNEAQ (reference sequence). The ends lost 3 bases at V and 5 bases at J; junction bases unmatched: 6. The DNA of the CDR3 is TGTGCCAGCAGCTTTAGTGACAGGGGGCTGACTGAAGCTTTCTTT. Its translation: CASSFSDRGLTEAFF.

V is TRBV20-1 and J is TRBJ1-5, with no clear D. Germline-derived CDR1 and CDR2 are DFQATT and SNEGSKA (reference sequence). V lost 1 base and J lost 5, with 12 bases in between. This CDR3 has 14 residues. CDR3 protein: CSARGKTRYQPQHF. Written as DNA, the CDR3 is TGCAGTGCTAGAGGCAAGACCCGATATCAGCCCCAGCATTTT.

This clonotype was picked up one time. The rearrangement joins TRBV7-9 to TRBJ2-3; 11 bases align to TRBD2. Unmatched junction bases numbered 12, after V lost 5 bases and J lost 11 bases. The germline gives CDR1 SEHNR, CDR2 FQNEAQ (reference sequence). There are 15 residues in the CDR3. The CDR3 region is CASSAGSGGVIQQYF. The CDR3 DNA reads as TGTGCCAGCAGCGCAGGTAGCGGGGGGGTCATACAGCAGTATTTT.

The sample holds a few counts of this clonotype. The genes are TRBV10-2 and TRBJ2-1; 15 bases are a match to TRBD2. Germline CDR1 reads WSHSY; CDR2 reads SAAADI. The trim removed 1 base at V and 0 bases at J, leaving 4 bases unmatched. The CDR3 consists of 19 residues. The CDR3 sequence: CASSEWTSGRGASYNEQFF. The CDR3 DNA sequence: TGCGCCAGCAGTGAGTGGACTAGCGGGAGGGGCGCCTCCTACAATGAGCAGTTCTTC.

The chain has TRBV4-1 and TRBJ2-1, with 10 bases fitting TRBD2. This CDR3 is built from 20 residues. The germline V gene has CDR1 MGHRA and CDR2 YSYEKL. Trimming removed 4 bases from V and 3 bases from J; junction bases left unmatched: 18. For the CDR3, the DNA is TGCGCCAGCAGCCGAGTCCGGACTAGCGGAGCAATGTATATCTACAATGAGCAGTTCTTC. Its translation: CASSRVRTSGAMYIYNEQFF.

This clonotype has at least ten counts. The V and J genes are TRBV7-2 and TRBJ2-7; 10 bases are a match to TRBD2. Germline trimming cut 7 bases from V and 5 bases from J; bases unmatched to any gene: 8. This CDR3 has 14 residues. The germline V gene encodes CDR1 SGHTA and CDR2 FQGNSA. In DNA form, the CDR3 reads TGTGCCAGCATCCTACTAGCGGGGCGGGACGAGCAGTACTTC. This translates into CASILLAGRDEQYF. Using reference TRBV7-2 and TRBJ2-7 for the parts outside the CDR3, the full variable domain is GAGVSQSPSNKVTEKGKDVELRCDPISGHTALYWYRQSLGQGLEFLIYFQGNSAPDKSGLPSDRFSAERTGGSVSTLTIQRTQQEDSAVYLCASILLAGRDEQYFGPGTRLTVT.